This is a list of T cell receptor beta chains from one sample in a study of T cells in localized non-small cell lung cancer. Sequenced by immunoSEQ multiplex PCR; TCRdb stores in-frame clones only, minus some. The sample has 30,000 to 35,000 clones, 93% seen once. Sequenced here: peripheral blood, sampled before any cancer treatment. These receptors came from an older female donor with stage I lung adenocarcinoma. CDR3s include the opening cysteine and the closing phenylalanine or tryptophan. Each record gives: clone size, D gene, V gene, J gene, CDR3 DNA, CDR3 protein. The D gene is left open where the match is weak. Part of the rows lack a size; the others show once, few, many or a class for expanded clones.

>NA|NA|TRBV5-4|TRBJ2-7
TGTGCCAGCAGCTTGGTCGGGGCGTCCTACGAGCAGTACTTC
CASSLVGASYEQYF
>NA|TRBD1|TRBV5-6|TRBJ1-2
TGTGCCAGCAGCTTGGGGACAGGGTATGGCTACACCTTC
CASSLGTGYGYTF
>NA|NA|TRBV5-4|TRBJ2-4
TGTGCCAGCAGCTTGCAGGAGCTAGCCAAAAACATTCAGTACTTC
CASSLQELAKNIQYF
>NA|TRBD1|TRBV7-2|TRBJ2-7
TGTGCCAGCAGCCCTCACAGGGGTTTTCTTTCTAGTTACTTC
CASSPHRGFLSSYF
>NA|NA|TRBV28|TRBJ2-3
TGTGCCAGCAGTTTAGCTGGTGATACGCAGTATTTT
CASSLAGDTQYF
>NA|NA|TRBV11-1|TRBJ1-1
TGTGCCAGCAGCCCCGGCGCGGGGGACACTGAAGCTTTCTTT
CASSPGAGDTEAFF
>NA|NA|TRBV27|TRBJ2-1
TGTGCCAGCAGTTCACAGACAGGTATGAGCTCCTACAATGAGCAGTTCTTC
CASSSQTGMSSYNEQFF
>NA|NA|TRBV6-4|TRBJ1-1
TGTGCCAGCAGTGGCCCGAAGGACACTGAAGCTTTCTTT
CASSGPKDTEAFF
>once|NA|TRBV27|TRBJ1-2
TGTGCCAGCAGTTTAAAAGGCAGCCTCTATGGCTACACCTTC
CASSLKGSLYGYTF
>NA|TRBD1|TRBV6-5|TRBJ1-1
TGTGCCAGCAGCTCGGGACAGGGTTTCGGAGCTTTCTTT
CASSSGQGFGAFF
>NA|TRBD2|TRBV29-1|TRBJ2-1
TGCAGCGTTACTAGCGGGGGGGCCAATGAGCAGTTCTTC
CSVTSGGANEQFF
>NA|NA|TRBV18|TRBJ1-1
TGTGCCAGCTCACCACGGGAAGACACTGAAGCTTTCTTT
CASSPREDTEAFF
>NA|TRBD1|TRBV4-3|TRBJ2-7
TGCGCCAGCAGCCAAGATCCAGGACAGGGGGCCTACGAGCAGTACTTC
CASSQDPGQGAYEQYF
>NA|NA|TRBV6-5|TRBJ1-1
TGTGCCAGCAGTTACACGGGGGGAAACACTGAAGCTTTCTTT
CASSYTGGNTEAFF
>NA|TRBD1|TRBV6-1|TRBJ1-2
TGTGCCAGCAAGTCAGGGGGAAACTATAACTATGGCTACACCTTC
CASKSGGNYNYGYTF
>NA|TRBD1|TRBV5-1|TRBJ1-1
TGCGCCACAGCACAGGGGGCGGGCACTGAAGCTTTCTTT
CATAQGAGTEAFF
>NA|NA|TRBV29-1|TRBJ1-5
TGCAGCGTTGAAGGAGGGTCCGGCAATCAGCCCCAGCATTTT
CSVEGGSGNQPQHF